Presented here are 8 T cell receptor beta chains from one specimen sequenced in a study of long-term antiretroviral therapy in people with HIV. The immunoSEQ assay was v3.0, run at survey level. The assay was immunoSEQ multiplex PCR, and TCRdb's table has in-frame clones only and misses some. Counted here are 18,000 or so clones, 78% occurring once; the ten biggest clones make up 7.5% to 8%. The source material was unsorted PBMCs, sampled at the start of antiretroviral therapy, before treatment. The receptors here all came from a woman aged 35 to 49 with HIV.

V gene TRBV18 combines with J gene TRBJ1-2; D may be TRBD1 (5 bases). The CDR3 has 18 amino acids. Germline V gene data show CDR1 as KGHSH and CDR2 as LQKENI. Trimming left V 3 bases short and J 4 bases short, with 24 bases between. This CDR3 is CASSPSPPTEVNRYGYTF. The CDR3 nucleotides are TGTGCCAGCTCACCTTCCCCCCCGACAGAGGTTAACCGCTATGGCTACACCTTC.

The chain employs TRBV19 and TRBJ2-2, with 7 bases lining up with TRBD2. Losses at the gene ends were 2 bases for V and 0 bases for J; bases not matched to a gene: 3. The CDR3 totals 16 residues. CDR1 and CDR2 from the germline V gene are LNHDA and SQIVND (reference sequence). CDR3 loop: CASSIMRGTNTGELFF. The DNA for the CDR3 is TGTGCCAGTAGTATAATGCGGGGGACGAACACCGGGGAGCTGTTTTTT. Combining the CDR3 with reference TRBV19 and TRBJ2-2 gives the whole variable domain DGGITQSPKYLFRKEGQNVTLSCEQNLNHDAMYWYRQDPGQGLRLIYYSQIVNDFQKGDIAEGYSVSREKKESFPLTVTSAQKNPTAFYLCASSIMRGTNTGELFFGEGSRLTVL.

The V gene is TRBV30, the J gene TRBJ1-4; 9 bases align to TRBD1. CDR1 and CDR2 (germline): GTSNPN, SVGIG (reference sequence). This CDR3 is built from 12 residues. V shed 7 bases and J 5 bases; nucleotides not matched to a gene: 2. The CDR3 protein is CASTGGNEKLFF. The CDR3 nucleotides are TGTGCCTCGACAGGGGGAAATGAAAAACTGTTTTTT.

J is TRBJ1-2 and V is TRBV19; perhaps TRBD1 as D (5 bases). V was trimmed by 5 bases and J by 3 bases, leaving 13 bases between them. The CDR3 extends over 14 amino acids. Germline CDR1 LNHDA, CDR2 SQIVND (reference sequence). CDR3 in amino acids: CASSEDSWHYGYTF. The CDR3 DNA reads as TGTGCCAGTAGTGAAGACAGTTGGCACTATGGCTACACCTTC.

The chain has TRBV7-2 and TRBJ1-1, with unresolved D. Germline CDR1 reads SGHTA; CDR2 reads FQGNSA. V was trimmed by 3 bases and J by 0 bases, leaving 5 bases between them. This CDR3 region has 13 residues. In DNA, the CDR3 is TGTGCCAGCAGCTTTTCGGTGAACACTGAAGCTTTCTTT. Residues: CASSFSVNTEAFF.

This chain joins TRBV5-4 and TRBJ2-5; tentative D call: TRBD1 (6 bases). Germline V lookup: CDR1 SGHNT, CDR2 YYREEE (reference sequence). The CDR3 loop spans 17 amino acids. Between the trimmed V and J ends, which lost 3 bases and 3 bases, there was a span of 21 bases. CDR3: CASSYGPGQTIKETQYF. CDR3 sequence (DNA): TGTGCCAGCAGCTATGGCCCGGGACAAACGATAAAAGAGACCCAGTACTTC.

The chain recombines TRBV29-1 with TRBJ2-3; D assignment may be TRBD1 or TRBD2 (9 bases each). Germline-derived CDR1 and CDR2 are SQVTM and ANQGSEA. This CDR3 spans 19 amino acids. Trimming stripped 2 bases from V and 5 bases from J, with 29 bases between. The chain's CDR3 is CSVETGGGLAGVRRDTQYF. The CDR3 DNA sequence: TGCAGCGTTGAAACAGGGGGCGGCTTAGCGGGGGTGAGGCGAGATACGCAGTATTTT.

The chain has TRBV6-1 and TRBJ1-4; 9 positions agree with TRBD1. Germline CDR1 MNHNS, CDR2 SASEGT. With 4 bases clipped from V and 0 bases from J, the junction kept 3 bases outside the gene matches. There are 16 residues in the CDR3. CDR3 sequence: CASSGYRGPTNEKLFF. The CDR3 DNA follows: TGTGCCAGCAGTGGTTACAGGGGGCCAACTAATGAAAAACTGTTTTTT.